A selection of T cell receptor beta chains follows, all from one sample in a study of CD4 T cells in relation to SARS-CoV-2 and coronaviruses. The data were produced by immunoSEQ multiplex PCR, yet TCRdb's version contains in-frame clones alone and is incomplete. The sample yields 16,000 or so clones, around 77% seen once. Their antigen targets remain unknown. Sequencing was performed on CD4+ T cells from PBMCs, cultured in vitro. All receptors derive from a human donor in good health. The CDR3 runs from the conserved cysteine through the conserved F or W. A D gene is named only where the DNA matches it firmly. Clone size appears in some rows only: once, few, many, or a class for an expanded clone.

CDR3 DNA: TGTGCCAGCGGGTTAACAGGGGGCATCGCTGAAGCTTTCTTT
CDR3 protein: CASGLTGGIAEAFF
clone size: NA
D gene: TRBD1
V gene: TRBV2
J gene: TRBJ1-1

CDR3 DNA: TGTGCCAGCAGCCGGGACAGAAACTATGGCTACACCTTC
CDR3 protein: CASSRDRNYGYTF
clone size: NA
D gene: TRBD1
V gene: TRBV6-6
J gene: TRBJ1-2

CDR3 DNA: TGTGCCAGCAGCATGGGGACAGGGTCAGATACGCAGTATTTT
CDR3 protein: CASSMGTGSDTQYF
clone size: NA
D gene: TRBD1
V gene: TRBV11-3
J gene: TRBJ2-3

CDR3 DNA: TGTGCCAGCAGTTTCCCAGGTTACCAAGAGACCCAGTACTTC
CDR3 protein: CASSFPGYQETQYF
clone size: few
D gene: NA
V gene: TRBV6-6
J gene: TRBJ2-5

CDR3 DNA: TGTGCCAGCAGCCCACGGACAGGCCAAGAGACCCAGTACTTC
CDR3 protein: CASSPRTGQETQYF
clone size: NA
D gene: TRBD1
V gene: TRBV9
J gene: TRBJ2-5

CDR3 DNA: TGTGCCAGTAAGCGTGTCGAGTCTAATCAGCCCCAGCATTTT
CDR3 protein: CASKRVESNQPQHF
clone size: NA
D gene: NA
V gene: TRBV19
J gene: TRBJ1-5

CDR3 DNA: TGTGCCAGCTCACCTATGGGGGCCCGGGTCGGGGACGAGCAGTACTTC
CDR3 protein: CASSPMGARVGDEQYF
clone size: NA
D gene: NA
V gene: TRBV18
J gene: TRBJ2-7

CDR3 DNA: TGTGCCATCAGCGGGGCCTCCGGGGGCGCGAACACTGAAGCTTTCTTT
CDR3 protein: CAISGASGGANTEAFF
clone size: NA
D gene: NA
V gene: TRBV10-3
J gene: TRBJ1-1

CDR3 DNA: TGTGCCAGTAGTACGACAGGGGCAGGGGGGGCCGGGGAGCTGTTTTTT
CDR3 protein: CASSTTGAGGAGELFF
clone size: NA
D gene: NA
V gene: TRBV19
J gene: TRBJ2-2

CDR3 DNA: TGTGCCAGCAGCAAAGACATGACCTACGAGCAGTACTTC
CDR3 protein: CASSKDMTYEQYF
clone size: NA
D gene: NA
V gene: TRBV21-1
J gene: TRBJ2-7

CDR3 DNA: TGTGCCACCAGCTCTAAAGGACAGGGGGGGTTTAATGAAAAACTGTTTTTT
CDR3 protein: CATSSKGQGGFNEKLFF
clone size: NA
D gene: TRBD1
V gene: TRBV15
J gene: TRBJ1-4

CDR3 DNA: TGTGCCAGCAGCCCCGGCGGCGGGAGTCGGTACAATGAGCAGTTCTTC
CDR3 protein: CASSPGGGSRYNEQFF
clone size: NA
D gene: TRBD2
V gene: TRBV5-6
J gene: TRBJ2-1

CDR3 DNA: TGTGCCAGCAGCCCCTTTAGCGGGGGGGAGCAGTACTTC
CDR3 protein: CASSPFSGGEQYF
clone size: NA
D gene: TRBD2
V gene: TRBV14
J gene: TRBJ2-7

CDR3 DNA: TGTGCCAGCAGTCCCGGGACGGGGAATTCACCCCTCCACTTT
CDR3 protein: CASSPGTGNSPLHF
clone size: NA
D gene: NA
V gene: TRBV2
J gene: TRBJ1-6

CDR3 DNA: TGTGCCAGCAGCTTACGGGGCGGTGACCAGGGGGGCAATGAGCAGTTCTTC
CDR3 protein: CASSLRGGDQGGNEQFF
clone size: NA
D gene: NA
V gene: TRBV7-9
J gene: TRBJ2-1

CDR3 DNA: TGTGCCAGCAGCCCAGGACAGGGATCTACCATATATTTT
CDR3 protein: CASSPGQGSTIYF
clone size: few
D gene: TRBD1
V gene: TRBV5-4
J gene: TRBJ1-3

CDR3 DNA: TGTGCCTCCACGAGGGGTTTGGGCACTGAAGCTTTCTTT
CDR3 protein: CASTRGLGTEAFF
clone size: NA
D gene: NA
V gene: TRBV30
J gene: TRBJ1-1

CDR3 DNA: TGTGCCAGCAGCGTAGAGGCGGCTAGCGGGAGCTACAATGAGCAGTTCTTC
CDR3 protein: CASSVEAASGSYNEQFF
clone size: NA
D gene: TRBD2
V gene: TRBV9
J gene: TRBJ2-1

CDR3 DNA: TGTGCCATCAGTGAACCTGGACAGAGCTCCTACAATGAGCAGTTCTTC
CDR3 protein: CAISEPGQSSYNEQFF
clone size: NA
D gene: NA
V gene: TRBV10-3
J gene: TRBJ2-1

CDR3 DNA: TGTGCCTGGAGTAGACTAGCGGGTAACACAGATACGCAGTATTTT
CDR3 protein: CAWSRLAGNTDTQYF
clone size: NA
D gene: TRBD2
V gene: TRBV30
J gene: TRBJ2-3

CDR3 DNA: TGTGCCAGCAGCTTAACGGATGTCGACGAGCAGTACTTC
CDR3 protein: CASSLTDVDEQYF
clone size: NA
D gene: NA
V gene: TRBV7-9
J gene: TRBJ2-7

CDR3 DNA: TGTGCCACTGAGACGGGAGAGACCCAGTACTTC
CDR3 protein: CATETGETQYF
clone size: NA
D gene: NA
V gene: TRBV24-1
J gene: TRBJ2-5

CDR3 DNA: TGCGCCAGCAGCTTCCGAACTAGCGCCGCCTACGAGCAGTACTTC
CDR3 protein: CASSFRTSAAYEQYF
clone size: once
D gene: TRBD2
V gene: TRBV5-1
J gene: TRBJ2-7

CDR3 DNA: TGTGCCAGTAGTATAGGAAGGTCGAGCTCCTATAATTCACCCCTCCACTTT
CDR3 protein: CASSIGRSSSYNSPLHF
clone size: NA
D gene: NA
V gene: TRBV19
J gene: TRBJ1-6

CDR3 DNA: TGTGCCAGCAGCTTGCCGCTTGACTCTGGAAACACCATATATTTT
CDR3 protein: CASSLPLDSGNTIYF
clone size: NA
D gene: NA
V gene: TRBV11-1
J gene: TRBJ1-3

CDR3 DNA: TGTGCCTGGAGTGGGGACAGCCTCTACGAGCAGTACTTC
CDR3 protein: CAWSGDSLYEQYF
clone size: NA
D gene: TRBD1
V gene: TRBV30
J gene: TRBJ2-7

CDR3 DNA: TGTGCCATCAGTGAAAAGGGATTACCCCAGCATTTT
CDR3 protein: CAISEKGLPQHF
clone size: NA
D gene: NA
V gene: TRBV10-3
J gene: TRBJ1-5

CDR3 DNA: TGTGCCAGTAGTATCTATCTGGCGACGGGAGCTCGCACCGGGGAGCTGTTTTTT
CDR3 protein: CASSIYLATGARTGELFF
clone size: NA
D gene: NA
V gene: TRBV19
J gene: TRBJ2-2

CDR3 DNA: TGTGCCAGTAGTATGGCCAGGGTCTCCTACAATGAGCAGTTCTTC
CDR3 protein: CASSMARVSYNEQFF
clone size: once
D gene: NA
V gene: TRBV19
J gene: TRBJ2-1

CDR3 DNA: TGCGCCAGCAGCCGGACAGGGGGAGTTAAGGAGCAGTACTTC
CDR3 protein: CASSRTGGVKEQYF
clone size: once
D gene: TRBD1
V gene: TRBV5-1
J gene: TRBJ2-7

CDR3 DNA: TGTGCCAGCAGCTTGGTGCAGCCCCCGAACAATGAGCAGTTCTTC
CDR3 protein: CASSLVQPPNNEQFF
clone size: NA
D gene: NA
V gene: TRBV5-6
J gene: TRBJ2-1

CDR3 DNA: TGTGCCAGTCTGGCTAGCGGGATCCAAGAGACCCAGTACTTC
CDR3 protein: CASLASGIQETQYF
clone size: NA
D gene: TRBD2
V gene: TRBV3-1/TRBV3-2
J gene: TRBJ2-5

CDR3 DNA: TGTGCCAGCAGCGCAGAAAGCGGGCACTTAGCCGGCTACACCTTC
CDR3 protein: CASSAESGHLAGYTF
clone size: NA
D gene: NA
V gene: TRBV7-3
J gene: TRBJ1-2

CDR3 DNA: TGTGCCAGCAGCCGGGGACATATGGAAAGGGACTATGGCTACACCTTC
CDR3 protein: CASSRGHMERDYGYTF
clone size: NA
D gene: NA
V gene: TRBV3-1/TRBV3-2
J gene: TRBJ1-2

CDR3 DNA: TGTGCCATCAGTGGGACCTTAGGACAGGGGCTATACGAGCAGTACTTC
CDR3 protein: CAISGTLGQGLYEQYF
clone size: NA
D gene: TRBD1
V gene: TRBV10-3
J gene: TRBJ2-7

CDR3 DNA: TGCGCCAGCAGCTTGGGGTTTCAGGGAGAGACCCAGTACTTC
CDR3 protein: CASSLGFQGETQYF
clone size: NA
D gene: NA
V gene: TRBV5-1
J gene: TRBJ2-5

CDR3 DNA: TGTGCCAGTACCCGTGAGGCGGGAGCTGGCAATGAGCAGTTCTTC
CDR3 protein: CASTREAGAGNEQFF
clone size: NA
D gene: TRBD2
V gene: TRBV19
J gene: TRBJ2-1

CDR3 DNA: TGTGCCAGCAGCTTAATTTGGACAGGGAAGGAAAAACTGTTTTTT
CDR3 protein: CASSLIWTGKEKLFF
clone size: large
D gene: TRBD1
V gene: TRBV7-9
J gene: TRBJ1-4

CDR3 DNA: TGTGCCAGCAAGGATGAGACCCAGTACTTC
CDR3 protein: CASKDETQYF
clone size: NA
D gene: NA
V gene: TRBV2
J gene: TRBJ2-5

CDR3 DNA: TGCAGTGCTAGTCCGTCTAGCGGGAGTATATTAGATACGCAGTATTTT
CDR3 protein: CSASPSSGSILDTQYF
clone size: NA
D gene: TRBD2
V gene: TRBV20-1
J gene: TRBJ2-3

CDR3 DNA: TGCGCCAGCAGCGACCCAAACCCGGACAGAAGCACTGAAGCTTTCTTT
CDR3 protein: CASSDPNPDRSTEAFF
clone size: once
D gene: NA
V gene: TRBV5-1
J gene: TRBJ1-1

CDR3 DNA: TGTGCCAGCAGCCTTTGGGGGATACAAGAGACCCAGTACTTC
CDR3 protein: CASSLWGIQETQYF
clone size: medium-sized
D gene: NA
V gene: TRBV14
J gene: TRBJ2-5

CDR3 DNA: TGTGCCAGCTCCCCCGGGCTAGCGGGAACAGATACGCAGTATTTT
CDR3 protein: CASSPGLAGTDTQYF
clone size: NA
D gene: TRBD2
V gene: TRBV18
J gene: TRBJ2-3

CDR3 DNA: TGCGCCAGCAGCTTCGTAACTCCAACAGAGACCCAGTACTTC
CDR3 protein: CASSFVTPTETQYF
clone size: NA
D gene: NA
V gene: TRBV5-1
J gene: TRBJ2-5

CDR3 DNA: TGTGCCAGCTCACCCGGTACCAGGGCAAACAATCAGCCCCAGCATTTT
CDR3 protein: CASSPGTRANNQPQHF
clone size: few
D gene: NA
V gene: TRBV18
J gene: TRBJ1-5

CDR3 DNA: TGTGCCAGTGAAGGGGAGTCCCTTGGACAGCCCCAGCATTTT
CDR3 protein: CASEGESLGQPQHF
clone size: NA
D gene: NA
V gene: TRBV2
J gene: TRBJ1-5

CDR3 DNA: TGCGCCAGCAGCCCCGACACTGCTCCGTTAAACACCATATATTTT
CDR3 protein: CASSPDTAPLNTIYF
clone size: NA
D gene: NA
V gene: TRBV5-1
J gene: TRBJ1-3

CDR3 DNA: TGTGCCAGCAGCTTGGAAGGATCCAATCAGCCCCAGCATTTT
CDR3 protein: CASSLEGSNQPQHF
clone size: once
D gene: NA
V gene: TRBV5-5
J gene: TRBJ1-5

CDR3 DNA: TGTGCCAGCTCACCATTGGCCCTCTCTGGAAACACCATATATTTT
CDR3 protein: CASSPLALSGNTIYF
clone size: NA
D gene: NA
V gene: TRBV18
J gene: TRBJ1-3

CDR3 DNA: TGTGCCAGCAGTTACTGGAGCGGCAGCGGGGTATCCTACAATGAGCAGTTCTTC
CDR3 protein: CASSYWSGSGVSYNEQFF
clone size: NA
D gene: TRBD2
V gene: TRBV6-2/TRBV6-3
J gene: TRBJ2-1

CDR3 DNA: TGTGCCAGTACCGGGACTAGCGGGAGCTACAATGAGCAGTTCTTC
CDR3 protein: CASTGTSGSYNEQFF
clone size: NA
D gene: TRBD2
V gene: TRBV19
J gene: TRBJ2-1

CDR3 DNA: TGTGCCAGCAGGAGGGGGGACCAGCCCCAGCATTTT
CDR3 protein: CASRRGDQPQHF
clone size: NA
D gene: NA
V gene: TRBV2
J gene: TRBJ1-5

CDR3 DNA: TGTGCCAGCAGCCAAGAAGGAGGGGCTGGAAACACCATATATTTT
CDR3 protein: CASSQEGGAGNTIYF
clone size: few
D gene: NA
V gene: TRBV3-1/TRBV3-2
J gene: TRBJ1-3